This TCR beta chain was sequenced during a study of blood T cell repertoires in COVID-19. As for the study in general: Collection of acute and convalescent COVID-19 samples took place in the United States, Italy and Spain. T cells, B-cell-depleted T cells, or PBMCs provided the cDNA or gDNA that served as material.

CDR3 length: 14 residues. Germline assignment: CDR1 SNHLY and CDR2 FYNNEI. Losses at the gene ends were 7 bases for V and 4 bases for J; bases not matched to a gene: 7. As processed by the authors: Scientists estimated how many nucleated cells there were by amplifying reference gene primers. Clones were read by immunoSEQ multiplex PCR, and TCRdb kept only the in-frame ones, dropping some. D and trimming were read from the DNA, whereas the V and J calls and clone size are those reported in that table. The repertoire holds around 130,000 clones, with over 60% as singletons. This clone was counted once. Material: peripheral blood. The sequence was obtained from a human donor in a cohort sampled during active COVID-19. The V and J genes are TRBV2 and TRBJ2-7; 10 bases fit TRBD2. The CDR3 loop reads CASIRASGSYEQYF. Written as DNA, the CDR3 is TGTGCCAGCATACGGGCTAGCGGGAGTTACGAGCAGTACTTC.